This T cell receptor beta chain derives from a study of response to subunit inactivated influenza vaccine. TCRdb re-analysed the RT-PCR reads in MiXCR, keeping a single row per CDR3 protein. The sample holds approximately 500,000 distinct CDR3 sequences, approximately 20% seen once. The CDR3 covers 14 residues. Germline loops: CDR1 MNHNS, CDR2 SASEGT. Trimming removed 1 base from V and 8 bases from J, with 9 bases in between. A further study also used this sample, focusing on T cells expressing NK-cell markers. That source reports: 5'RACE template switching built TCR beta cDNA with unique molecular identifiers.

The source was CD4+ T cells sorted from PBMCs, collected about 13 days after vaccination. The rearrangement links TRBV6-1 to TRBJ1-6; D not resolved. This clonotype was obtained from a man aged 50-59 years who received an inactivated influenza vaccine. The CDR3 nucleotides are TGTGCCAGCAGTGAAGGACCCACTGATTCACCCCTCCACTTT. Its translation is CASSEGPTDSPLHF.